This is a list of T cell receptor beta chains from one sample in a study of T cell changes during pregnancy in multiple sclerosis. Using immunoSEQ multiplex PCR, the repertoire was profiled, and TCRdb retains in-frame clones only, with some absent. The sample consists of about 76,000 clones, approximately 94% of them appearing once. This specimen consisted of peripheral blood, obtained in the third trimester of pregnancy. These receptors were collected from a female donor with multiple sclerosis, enrolled in a pregnancy study. CDR3s include the opening cysteine and the closing phenylalanine or tryptophan. A D gene is named only where the DNA matches it firmly. Clone size is shown for a subset of rows, as once, few, many or a class of expanded clone.

v_gene	d_gene	j_gene	abundance	CDR3aa	CDR3nt
TRBV4-3	.	TRBJ2-7	.	CASSRGAPYEQYF	TGCGCCAGCAGCCGCGGGGCACCCTACGAGCAGTACTTC
TRBV7-3	TRBD2	TRBJ2-1	.	CASSLLAGGSYNEQFF	TGTGCCAGCAGCTTGTTAGCGGGGGGCTCCTACAATGAGCAGTTCTTC
TRBV29-1	.	TRBJ2-7	.	CSVKLRGGANYEQYF	TGCAGCGTTAAGTTAAGAGGAGGGGCCAACTACGAGCAGTACTTC
TRBV5-5	.	TRBJ2-7	.	CASNSRSSYEQYF	TGTGCCAGCAACTCCCGGTCATCCTACGAGCAGTACTTC
TRBV9	TRBD1	TRBJ1-3	.	CASSVAGGVITGNTIYF	TGTGCCAGCAGCGTAGCAGGGGGCGTTATCACTGGAAACACCATATATTTT
TRBV7-2	TRBD2	TRBJ2-1	.	CASSLGGTSGGAPFF	TGTGCCAGCAGCTTAGGGGGTACTAGCGGGGGGGCCCCGTTCTTC
TRBV7-9	.	TRBJ2-1	.	CASSLEGIGRGLYNEQFF	TGTGCCAGCAGCTTAGAGGGTATCGGGCGGGGGCTTTACAATGAGCAGTTCTTC
TRBV16	.	TRBJ2-7	.	CASSQSRQAVSYEQYF	TGTGCCAGCAGCCAATCACGGCAGGCAGTCTCCTACGAGCAGTACTTC
TRBV7-2	TRBD1	TRBJ2-7	.	CASSLDRGSYEQYF	TGTGCCAGCAGCTTAGACAGGGGGTCCTACGAGCAGTACTTC
TRBV5-1	.	TRBJ1-1	.	CASSLGASTSFF	TGCGCCAGCAGCTTGGGGGCGAGTACGTCTTTCTTT
TRBV5-1	TRBD2	TRBJ2-3	.	CASSLISLAGGSSTDTQYF	TGCGCCAGCAGCTTAATAAGTCTAGCGGGGGGTTCTAGCACAGATACGCAGTATTTT
TRBV11-2	TRBD1	TRBJ1-6	.	CASSKEIQGLGSPLHF	TGTGCCAGCAGCAAGGAAATACAGGGGTTGGGTTCACCCCTCCACTTT
TRBV25-1	.	TRBJ1-1	.	CASSPQGHQETEAFF	TGTGCCAGCAGTCCCCAGGGGCATCAGGAGACTGAAGCTTTCTTT
TRBV7-2	TRBD1	TRBJ2-1	.	CASSFRDSNEQFF	TGTGCCAGCAGCTTTCGGGACAGCAATGAGCAGTTCTTC
TRBV5-6	.	TRBJ2-3	.	CASSLRGGRPSTDTQYF	TGTGCCAGCAGCCTCCGGGGTGGACGGCCCAGCACAGATACGCAGTATTTT
TRBV30	.	TRBJ1-5	.	CAWSVLSNQPQHF	TGTGCCTGGAGTGTACTAAGCAATCAGCCCCAGCATTTT
TRBV27	.	TRBJ2-2	.	CASSFADLEGTGELFF	TGTGCCAGCAGTTTCGCAGACCTGGAGGGAACCGGGGAGCTGTTTTTT
TRBV29-1	TRBD1	TRBJ2-3	.	CGQGSSTDTQYF	TGTGGACAGGGCTCTAGCACAGATACGCAGTATTTT
TRBV7-9	.	TRBJ2-5	.	CASSFSARGETQYF	TGTGCCAGCAGCTTTAGCGCGCGTGGGGAGACCCAGTACTTC
TRBV19	.	TRBJ1-2	few	CASKGQGNYGYTF	TGTGCCAGTAAGGGCCAGGGTAACTATGGCTACACCTTC
TRBV7-2	.	TRBJ1-5	.	CASSLNRPPNQPQHF	TGTGCCAGCAGCTTAAACAGGCCTCCCAATCAGCCCCAGCATTTT
TRBV6-6	.	TRBJ1-2	.	CASSYSTSGGGYTF	TGTGCCAGCAGTTACTCGACCTCGGGGGGTGGCTACACCTTC
TRBV2	TRBD2	TRBJ2-3	.	CASRSTSGGGTDTQYF	TGTGCCAGCAGGTCGACTAGCGGGGGGGGGACAGATACGCAGTATTTT
TRBV11-3	.	TRBJ1-1	.	CASSLAPGTEAFF	TGTGCCAGCAGCTTAGCGCCGGGGACTGAAGCTTTCTTT
TRBV6-6	TRBD2	TRBJ2-1	.	CASRHGLAAYNEQFF	TGTGCCAGCAGACACGGACTAGCGGCTTACAATGAGCAGTTCTTC
TRBV29-1	.	TRBJ1-2	.	CSTTGGAAGYTF	TGCAGCACGACGGGGGGGGCGGCTGGCTACACCTTC
TRBV7-2	.	TRBJ1-1	.	CASSLSSANTEAFF	TGTGCCAGCAGCTTATCCAGTGCGAACACTGAAGCTTTCTTT
TRBV27	TRBD1	TRBJ1-2	.	CASSRGQGYGYTF	TGTGCCAGCAGCAGGGGACAGGGCTATGGCTACACCTTC
TRBV7-2	.	TRBJ2-5	.	CASSLNWGPETQYF	TGTGCCAGCAGCTTAAACTGGGGGCCGGAGACCCAGTACTTC
TRBV2	TRBD2	TRBJ2-7	.	CAGRTSSYEQYF	TGTGCCGGAAGGACTAGTTCCTACGAGCAGTACTTC
TRBV21-1	.	TRBJ2-6	once	CASSNGGQGTLDPGANVLTF	TGTGCCAGCAGCAACGGGGGGCAGGGGACATTGGATCCTGGGGCCAACGTCCTGACTTTC
TRBV7-2	TRBD2	TRBJ2-5	once	CASSTRQRGDQETQYF	TGTGCCAGCAGCACCCGTCAGCGGGGGGATCAAGAGACCCAGTACTTC
TRBV6-5	TRBD1	TRBJ1-5	.	CASSGTGRQPQHF	TGTGCCAGCAGCGGGACAGGGAGACAGCCCCAGCATTTT
TRBV11-2	.	TRBJ1-3	.	CASSFDINSLGNTIYF	TGTGCCAGCAGCTTTGACATCAACAGCTTGGGAAACACCATATATTTT
TRBV14	.	TRBJ2-3	.	CASSRQLPSTDTQYF	TGTGCCAGCAGCCGGCAGTTACCTAGCACAGATACGCAGTATTTT
TRBV9	TRBD1	TRBJ2-2	.	CASSEAGTGNTGELFF	TGTGCCAGCAGCGAGGCCGGGACAGGGAACACCGGGGAGCTGTTTTTT
TRBV27	.	TRBJ2-3	.	CASRAGGTDTQYF	TGTGCCAGCAGGGCAGGGGGCACAGATACGCAGTATTTT
TRBV7-2	.	TRBJ2-7	.	CASSPVGRWDF	TGTGCCAGCAGCCCGGTGGGCCGGTGGGACTTC
TRBV29-1	.	TRBJ2-3	.	CSVDRTDTQYF	TGCAGCGTCGACAGAACAGATACGCAGTATTTT
TRBV7-2	TRBD2	TRBJ2-7	.	CASSPGPPGSGGKTYEQYF	TGTGCCAGCAGCCCCGGTCCCCCTGGTAGCGGGGGAAAGACCTACGAGCAGTACTTC
TRBV27	TRBD1	TRBJ2-1	.	CASSSRDRGSYNEQFF	TGTGCCAGCAGTTCACGGGACAGGGGTTCCTACAATGAGCAGTTCTTC
TRBV27	.	TRBJ1-1	.	CASRSGTEAFF	TGTGCCAGCAGGAGCGGGACTGAAGCTTTCTTT
TRBV10-3	.	TRBJ1-6	.	CAISDAGGPDSPLHF	TGTGCCATCAGCGACGCGGGGGGCCCGGATTCACCCCTCCACTTT
TRBV19	TRBD1	TRBJ1-1	few	CASSRTGGDTEAFF	TGTGCCAGTAGTAGAACAGGGGGGGACACTGAAGCTTTCTTT
TRBV6-5	.	TRBJ1-6	.	CASSQQVAGNSPLHF	TGTGCCAGCAGCCAACAAGTAGCAGGGAATTCACCCCTCCACTTT
TRBV9	.	TRBJ1-5	.	CASSVTGNSNQPQHF	TGTGCCAGCAGCGTAACAGGGAATAGCAATCAGCCCCAGCATTTT
TRBV29-1	TRBD1	TRBJ1-1	.	CSVARQGRSEAFF	TGCAGCGTTGCCCGACAGGGTAGGTCTGAAGCTTTCTTT
TRBV6-1	TRBD1	TRBJ2-7	.	CASRGQARSYEQYF	TGTGCCAGCCGGGGACAGGCTCGATCCTACGAGCAGTACTTC
TRBV5-8	.	TRBJ2-1	.	CASSLEGRGLAYNEQFF	TGTGCCAGCAGCCTGGAGGGGCGGGGCCTCGCCTACAATGAGCAGTTCTTC
TRBV6-5	.	TRBJ1-5	.	CATRAGPSSPQHF	TGTGCCACCCGAGCGGGGCCCTCGAGTCCCCAGCATTTT
TRBV7-9	.	TRBJ2-3	.	CASSLGAGSSTDTQYF	TGTGCCAGCAGCTTAGGGGCGGGGAGCTCCACAGATACGCAGTATTTT
TRBV25-1	.	TRBJ2-7	.	CASSELGTASSYEQYF	TGTGCCAGCAGTGAATTGGGCACAGCAAGCTCCTACGAGCAGTACTTC